Shown below are 19 T cell receptor beta chains from a single sample sequenced in a study of T-cell reconstitution after alpha-beta-depleted transplantation in children. Unique molecular identifiers were used to barcode this TCRbeta library. TCRdb reprocessed the PCR reads with MiXCR, giving one entry per CDR3 protein. Of fewer than 750,000 distinct CDR3 sequences listed, roughly 23% were seen once; the top ten hold roughly an eighth. The sample here was PBMCs, mostly from graft donor cells, taken 360 days after TCRalphabeta/CD19-depleted stem cell transplant. These receptors were obtained from a boy in the first two years of life who had a stem cell transplant for acute myeloid leukemia, so the T cells may come from the graft donor.

The chain's CDR3 is CASSLIGNSNQPQHF. CDR3 sequence (DNA): TGTGCCAGCAGTTTAATAGGTAATAGCAATCAGCCCCAGCATTTT. V usage is TRBV27 and J usage is TRBJ1-5; no reliable D call. Per germline, CDR1 MNHEY and CDR2 SMNVEV (reference sequence). The CDR3 extends over 15 amino acids. Deletions cut 2 bases from V and 0 bases from J, with 8 bases between.

The table lists this clonotype with a few counts. A much larger clone is a single base away; this may be a read error. V usage is TRBV6-2 or TRBV6-3 and J usage is TRBJ2-7, with 9 bases fitting TRBD2. The V gene end was trimmed by 2 bases and the J gene end by 2 bases; junction bases not matched to a gene: 1. The germline CDR1 and CDR2 sequences are MNHEY and SVGEGT. The CDR3 extends over 14 amino acids. As DNA, the CDR3 is TGTGCCAGCAGTTACGGCGGGGGGGCCTACGAGCAGTACTTC. Amino acids: CASSYGGGAYEQYF.

This clonotype was counted at least ten times. The rearrangement joins TRBV28 to TRBJ2-3, with 8 bases that match TRBD2. CDR1 is MDHEN and CDR2 is SYDVKM in the germline V gene. The CDR3 covers 18 residues. V was clipped by 5 bases and J by 1 base; unmatched bases: 14. CDR3 nucleotide sequence: TGTGCCAGCAGTAATAGCGGGGTCTCCGGGGGAGGCACAGATACGCAGTATTTT. Amino acid sequence: CASSNSGVSGGGTDTQYF.

This rearrangement joins TRBV11-1 to TRBJ2-7, with D perhaps TRBD2 (7 bases). Germline V gives CDR1 SGHAT, CDR2 FQDESV (reference sequence). Trimming pared 3 bases from V and 6 bases from J, leaving 12 bases between. The CDR3 sequence is 13 residues long. In DNA, the CDR3 is TGTGCCAGCAGCTTTGGGGGGGGGCCCGAGCAGTACTTC. This codes for CASSFGGGPEQYF. Full variable domain (rest looked up from reference TRBV11-1 and TRBJ2-7): EAEVAQSPRYKITEKSQAVAFWCDPISGHATLYWYRQILGQGPELLVQFQDESVVDDSQLPKDRFSAERLKGVDSTLKIQPAELGDSAMYLCASSFGGGPEQYFGPGTRLTVT.

This clonotype was observed a handful of times. CDR3 DNA: TGTGCCAGCAGCCTCTTCAGCCCGAAGTCTGGAAACACCATATATTTT. Translation gives CASSLFSPKSGNTIYF. This chain joins TRBV7-9 and TRBJ1-3; no definite D call. The V gene lost 5 bases and the J gene lost 1 base, with 15 bases spanning the gap. Germline lookup yields CDR1 SEHNR and CDR2 FQNEAQ (reference sequence). This CDR3 is 16 amino acids long.

This chain uses TRBV6-2 or TRBV6-3 with TRBJ2-2; TRBD2 agrees at 16 bases. Germline CDR1 is MNHEY and CDR2 is SVGEGT. CDR3 length equals 22 residues. The J segment lost 5 bases and the V segment lost 0 bases, leaving 15 bases of the junction unmatched. The CDR3 nucleotides read TGTGCCAGCAGTTACTCAGGGGTGGGACTAGCGGGGGGGCGGATGCGTACCGGGGAGCTGTTTTTT. Its translation: CASSYSGVGLAGGRMRTGELFF.

In its sample, this clonotype was seen many times. V usage is TRBV11-3 and J usage is TRBJ2-3; 8 bases are a match to TRBD1. CDR3 length: 14 residues. After removal of 5 bases from V and 11 bases from J, the junction contained 12 bases not matched to a gene. CDR1 SGHNT and CDR2 YENEEA come from the germline V gene. CDR3 in DNA: TGTGCCAGCAGCGGGCGGGACAGGCAGTTTATGCAGTATTTT. Encoded protein: CASSGRDRQFMQYF.

This clonotype was observed a few times. The chain links TRBV7-2 to TRBJ2-7; 7 bases are a match to TRBD2. Trimming took 5 bases from V and 0 from J; bases not matched to a gene: 13. Germline CDR1 reads SGHTA; CDR2 reads FQGNSA. CDR3 size: 17 residues. CDR3 region: CASSAMQAGWSSYEQYF. DNA of the CDR3: TGTGCCAGCAGCGCCATGCAAGCGGGGTGGAGCTCCTACGAGCAGTACTTC.

The table lists this clonotype with many counts. The chain combines TRBV10-3 with TRBJ2-1; no reliable D call. Germline CDR1 and CDR2: ENHRY and SYGVKD. V shed 8 bases and J shed 7 bases, with 15 bases lying between them. CDR3 size: 13 residues. CDR3 in DNA: TGTGCCATCTCCCTACCCTTAGGGAATGAGCAGTTCTTC. Translation gives CAISLPLGNEQFF.

This clonotype was counted between two and nine times. V gene TRBV7-2 combines with J gene TRBJ2-5; no reliable D call. Trimming took 1 base from V and 0 from J, leaving 6 bases between them. Germline V gene lookup returns CDR1 SGHTA and CDR2 FQGNSA. The CDR3 is 14 residues long. The CDR3 sequence: CASSLEVYQETQYF. CDR3 sequence (DNA): TGTGCCAGCAGCTTAGAGGTGTACCAAGAGACCCAGTACTTC.

The rearrangement uses TRBV7-8 and TRBJ1-4, with D hard to call. V was clipped by 5 bases and J by 8 bases, with 6 bases between them. This CDR3 region has 11 residues. CDR1 and CDR2 (germline): SGHVS, FQNEAQ. As DNA, the CDR3 is TGTGCCAGCAGCATCAACGAAAAACTGTTTTTT. The encoded protein is CASSINEKLFF.

This clonotype occurred many times. CDR3 bases: TGTGCCAGCAGTGGACTCAGAGTTGGGAGCTCCTCTGGGGCCAACGTCCTGACTTTC. Translated, it gives CASSGLRVGSSSGANVLTF. The rearrangement joins TRBV25-1 to TRBJ2-6; possibly TRBD2 for D (5 bases). V was shortened by 4 bases and J by 0 bases, with 19 bases between the two germline ends. Germline loops: CDR1 MGHDK, CDR2 SYGVNS. The CDR3 is 19 amino acids.

This chain connects TRBV12-3 or TRBV12-4 to TRBJ1-5; the D gene is possibly TRBD1 (6 bases). V lost 8 bases and J 3 bases, leaving 11 bases between the germline ends. This CDR3 has 13 residues. DNA for the CDR3: TGTGCCAGCCACAGGGTATCCAATCAGCCCCAGCATTTT. It yields the protein CASHRVSNQPQHF.

V gene TRBV6-1 combines with J gene TRBJ2-1; D remains unclear. Germline-derived CDR1 and CDR2 are MNHNS and SASEGT. V lost 10 bases and J 0 bases, leaving 16 bases between the germline ends. The CDR3 covers 15 residues. The CDR3 sequence is CAIRRASRSYNEQFF. The CDR3 DNA sequence: TGTGCCATCCGCCGGGCCTCGCGCTCCTACAATGAGCAGTTCTTC.

The CDR3 DNA sequence: TGTGCCAGCTCACCACGGGCATTGACAGGGATAAATGAGCAGTTCTTC. Translation gives CASSPRALTGINEQFF. The V call is TRBV18, the J call TRBJ2-1; 7 bases match TRBD1. J was trimmed by 7 bases and V by 1 base; bases with no gene match: 10. Germline V CDR1 and CDR2: KGHSH, LQKENI. The CDR3 has 16 amino acids.

This rearrangement joins TRBV20-1 to TRBJ2-3; 7 nucleotides align to TRBD2. The CDR3 runs 12 residues. Germline V gene data show CDR1 as DFQATT and CDR2 as SNEGSKA (reference sequence). Germline trimming cut 2 bases from V and 15 bases from J; bases unmatched to any gene: 11. The CDR3 is CSARRDYSSSYF. As DNA, the CDR3 is TGCAGTGCTAGAAGGGACTACTCCAGTTCCTATTTT.

The chain has TRBV29-1 and TRBJ1-1; 9 nucleotides line up with TRBD1. Germline trimming cut 4 bases from V and 4 bases from J; bases unmatched to any gene: 4. The CDR3 is 13 residues long. Germline CDR1 and CDR2: SQVTM and ANQGSEA. CDR3 region: CSVALQGATEAFF. The CDR3, as DNA: TGCAGCGTTGCCCTACAGGGGGCCACTGAAGCTTTCTTT.

This chain links TRBV20-1 with TRBJ2-7; TRBD2 might be the D (6 bases). V gave up 6 bases and J gave up 0 bases, with 12 bases separating them. The CDR3 length is 13 residues. The V gene's germline CDR1 is DFQATT and CDR2 SNEGSKA (reference sequence). In DNA, the CDR3 is TGCAGTGCCCGACTAGGGAGCTCCTACGAGCAGTACTTC. It encodes CSARLGSSYEQYF.

This clonotype was counted between two and nine times. This chain uses TRBV20-1 with TRBJ2-7; 7 nucleotides agree with TRBD1. V lost 6 bases and J lost 0; bases outside the gene matches: 8. The germline gives CDR1 DFQATT, CDR2 SNEGSKA (reference sequence). The CDR3 length is 14 residues. CDR3 residues: CSALGQDSSYEQYV. The CDR3 bases are TGCAGTGCACTCGGACAGGACAGCTCCTACGAGCAGTACGTC.